The 22 T cell receptor beta chains presented below share a single source sample, sequenced in a study of blood T cell repertoires in COVID-19. Measured with immunoSEQ multiplex PCR; TCRdb has only the in-frame clones, and not every one. The sample has tens of thousands of clones; about 90% are singletons. Sequenced sample: peripheral blood. The receptors come from a human donor with acute or convalescent COVID-19. The donor label of this sample is uncertain.

The chain combines TRBV7-2 with TRBJ1-6; 7 bases align to TRBD1. The J segment lost 8 bases and the V segment lost 4 bases, leaving 8 bases of the junction unmatched. Germline V gene data show CDR1 as SGHTA and CDR2 as FQGNSA. The CDR3 covers 15 residues. The CDR3 loop reads CASSSASRGYSPLHF. The CDR3 nucleotides read TGTGCCAGCAGCTCCGCGTCCAGGGGGTATTCACCCCTCCACTTT.

The genes are TRBV28 and TRBJ1-2; 7 positions match TRBD1. Looked up from germline, CDR1 is MDHEN and CDR2 is SYDVKM. V shed 7 bases and J 8 bases; nucleotides not matched to a gene: 13. The CDR3 is 14 amino acids. The CDR3 nucleotides are TGTGCCAGCACTGGGACAGTTCCCATTTCGGGCTACACCTTC. Its translation: CASTGTVPISGYTF.

The V and J genes are TRBV6-4 and TRBJ2-7; the match to TRBD1 covers 8 bases. Germline trimming cut 5 bases from V and 5 bases from J; bases unmatched to any gene: 5. The germline gives CDR1 MRHNA, CDR2 SNTAGT. The CDR3 extends over 13 amino acids. CDR3 residues: CASSPQGGDEQYF. In DNA form, the CDR3 reads TGTGCCAGCAGTCCACAGGGGGGCGACGAGCAGTACTTC.

For this clone: An end of the junction differs from the germline gene, which may be a read error. The genes are TRBV4-1 and TRBJ1-1, with 12 bases aligning to TRBD1. Germline loops: CDR1 MGHRA, CDR2 YSYEKL. The CDR3 sequence is 17 residues long. CDR3 coding DNA: TGCGCCAGCAGCGAAGATCCACCGGGACAGGGGGCCACTGAAGCTTTCTTT. The encoded protein is CASSEDPPGQGATEAFF.

V usage is TRBV20-1 and J usage is TRBJ2-1; 7 nucleotides align to TRBD2. The CDR3 is 11 residues long. J was trimmed by 12 bases and V by 6 bases; bases with no gene match: 8. CDR1 is DFQATT, CDR2 SNEGSKA, per germline (reference sequence). Here the CDR3 DNA reads TGCAGTGCGGGAGGGCAGGTTTTGCAGTTCTTC. Amino acid sequence: CSAGGQVLQFF.

In nucleotides, the CDR3 is TGTGCCAGCAGTCCTGCCGGGTTCGGGTCTCGCAACTATGGCTACACCTTC. Its protein product is CASSPAGFGSRNYGYTF. The rearrangement uses TRBV28 and TRBJ1-2, with D unclear. Trimming took 5 bases from V and 2 from J, leaving 21 bases between them. This CDR3 has 17 residues. Germline V gene lookup returns CDR1 MDHEN and CDR2 SYDVKM.

V is TRBV28 and J is TRBJ2-4; 11 nucleotides agree with TRBD2. The CDR3 length is 15 residues. The J segment lost 8 bases and the V segment lost 2 bases, leaving 5 bases of the junction unmatched. Germline V lookup: CDR1 MDHEN, CDR2 SYDVKM. The CDR3 nucleotides read TGTGCCAGCAGTTTACTTAGCGGGGGGGCGGACATTCAGTACTTC. Protein product: CASSLLSGGADIQYF.

The chain joins TRBV5-5 to TRBJ2-3, with D tentatively TRBD1 (6 bases). V was clipped by 2 bases and J by 0 bases, with 10 bases between them. The CDR3 has 15 residues. Germline CDR1 SGHKS, CDR2 YYEKEE (reference sequence). In nucleotides, the CDR3 is TGTGCCAGCAGCTTCGGGACATCTAGCACAGATACGCAGTATTTT. Translation gives CASSFGTSSTDTQYF.

The chain uses TRBV28 and TRBJ1-2; perhaps TRBD1 as D (5 bases). Looked up from germline, CDR1 is MDHEN and CDR2 is SYDVKM. Deletions cut 3 bases from V and 6 bases from J, with 17 bases between. This CDR3 comprises 15 residues. CDR3 nucleotides: TGTGCCAGCAGTTTCTGGTCAGGGCGGGGGAATGGCTACACCTTC. It specifies CASSFWSGRGNGYTF.

V gene TRBV5-6 combines with J gene TRBJ2-5; D gene ambiguous. Per germline, CDR1 SGHDT and CDR2 YYEEEE. Deletions cut 2 bases from V and 5 bases from J, with 13 bases between. This CDR3 has 14 residues. The CDR3, as DNA: TGTGCCAGCAGCTTTCTCCGGGTTGGGGAGACCCAGTACTTC. Its translation is CASSFLRVGETQYF.

This sequence joins TRBV11-2 and TRBJ1-1; TRBD1 agrees at 9 bases. The V gene's germline CDR1 is SGHAT and CDR2 FQNNGV. V lost 4 bases, J lost 1 base, and 1 base stayed unmatched. This CDR3 has 14 residues. For the CDR3, the DNA is TGTGCCAGCAGCTCGGGACAGGGGAACACTGAAGCTTTCTTT. It yields the protein CASSSGQGNTEAFF.

DNA of the CDR3: TGTGCCAGCAGCTTGGCTGACAGGGTAGCTAACTATGGCTACACCTTC. Its protein is CASSLADRVANYGYTF. The rearrangement joins TRBV5-4 to TRBJ1-2, with 7 positions matching TRBD1. In germline, CDR1 is SGHNT, CDR2 YYREEE (reference sequence). The CDR3 has 16 amino acids. The V gene end was trimmed by 0 bases and the J gene end by 0 bases; junction bases not matched to a gene: 5.

The chain couples TRBV29-1 to TRBJ2-7; TRBD1 is a possible D gene (6 bases). The germline V gene has CDR1 SQVTM and CDR2 ANQGSEA. There are 15 residues in the CDR3. With 4 bases removed from V and 1 base from J, the gap between germline ends came to 17 bases. The CDR3: CSVASSSGVSYEQYF. DNA of the CDR3: TGCAGCGTTGCCTCCTCGTCAGGGGTATCCTACGAGCAGTACTTC.

The V and J genes are TRBV4-1 and TRBJ1-2, with a possible D match to TRBD1 (5 bases). The CDR3 is 16 residues long. Germline values: CDR1 MGHRA, CDR2 YSYEKL. With 0 bases removed from V and 7 bases from J, the gap between germline ends came to 18 bases. CDR3 amino acids: CASSQEAGPRLTGYTF. The CDR3 DNA reads as TGCGCCAGCAGCCAAGAGGCGGGGCCCCGGTTAACTGGCTACACCTTC.

The chain combines TRBV7-2 with TRBJ1-3; TRBD1 matches at 7 bases. The CDR3 totals 15 residues. CDR1 is SGHTA and CDR2 is FQGNSA in the germline V gene. J gave up 4 bases and V 4 bases, and 7 bases lay outside the gene matches. CDR3 loop: CASSSRDRAGNTIYF. The CDR3 DNA is TGTGCCAGCAGCTCCCGGGACAGAGCCGGAAACACCATATATTTT.

This chain uses TRBV2 with TRBJ2-3; TRBD2 matches at 7 bases. Looked up from germline, CDR1 is SNHLY and CDR2 is FYNNEI. CDR3 size: 13 residues. The ends lost 7 bases at V and 3 bases at J; junction bases unmatched: 4. The CDR3 nucleotides are TGTGCCAGCATGGAGCGGGGAACAGATACGCAGTATTTT. The encoded protein is CASMERGTDTQYF.

Here the CDR3 DNA reads TGTGCCAGCAGCCCCAGTCCATCCGTTGGCTACACCTTC. Amino acid sequence: CASSPSPSVGYTF. The genes are TRBV11-1 and TRBJ1-2; D remains ambiguous. CDR1 SGHAT and CDR2 FQDESV come from the germline V gene (reference sequence). The CDR3 is 13 residues long. Trimming cost V 5 bases and J 7 bases, with 14 bases left between them.

This clone occurred a few times. The chain uses TRBV2 and TRBJ1-5; D is unclear. Germline V gives CDR1 SNHLY, CDR2 FYNNEI. The CDR3 loop spans 12 amino acids. The germline V and J ends were trimmed by 6 bases and 5 bases, with 8 bases remaining between them. CDR3 sequence: CASRVSDQPQHF. DNA of the CDR3: TGTGCCAGCAGGGTTTCAGATCAGCCCCAGCATTTT.

The chain recombines TRBV5-4 with TRBJ1-3; 7 nucleotides line up with TRBD1. Trimming cost V 4 bases and J 7 bases; bases outside gene matches: 8. From germline, CDR1 is SGHNT and CDR2 YYREEE (reference sequence). CDR3 size: 14 residues. The CDR3 bases are TGTGCCAGCAGCCTTATCGACAGGGACAACACCATATATTTT. It yields the protein CASSLIDRDNTIYF.

V gene TRBV6-6 combines with J gene TRBJ2-7; unclear D gene. The germline CDR1 and CDR2 sequences are MNHNY and SVGAGI (reference sequence). The CDR3 sequence is 14 residues long. V shed 6 bases and J shed 6 bases, with 18 bases lying between them. Here the CDR3 reads CASSADGPLGEQYF. The DNA for the CDR3 is TGTGCCAGCAGCGCGGATGGTCCGCTGGGCGAGCAGTACTTC.

The V call is TRBV6-2 or TRBV6-3, the J call TRBJ1-2, with 8 bases that match TRBD1. V shed 5 bases and J 4 bases; nucleotides not matched to a gene: 9. The CDR3 length is 15 residues. CDR1 and CDR2 from the germline V gene are MNHEY and SVGEGT. CDR3 protein: CASSDPAGGRYGYTF. CDR3 DNA: TGTGCCAGCAGTGATCCTGCAGGGGGCCGCTATGGCTACACCTTC.

The chain has TRBV6-5 and TRBJ2-7; 7 nucleotides agree with TRBD2. Trimming removed 8 bases from V and 4 bases from J; junction bases left unmatched: 8. The CDR3 loop spans 13 amino acids. CDR1 is MNHEY and CDR2 is SVGAGI in the germline V gene. DNA of the CDR3: TGTGCCAGCGGGGGGGTCAGGGAGTACGAGCAGTACTTC. It specifies CASGGVREYEQYF.